This TCR beta chain was captured by sequencing in a study of OX40 agonist ivuxolimab in advanced cancers. The CDR3 is 13 residues long. The V gene's germline CDR1 is LNHDA and CDR2 SQIVND (reference sequence). Unmatched junction bases numbered 2, after V lost 5 bases and J lost 5 bases. This table comes from immunoSEQ multiplex PCR, and its TCRdb copy is limited to in-frame clones, with some not included. The sample lists 90,000 or so clones, roughly nine tenths occurring once. Here the sequenced sample was CD4+ or CD8+ T cells sorted from blood, taken in a trial of the OX40 agonist ivuxolimab. This TCR derives from an adult with an advanced solid tumor such as melanoma, head and neck, liver or kidney cancer. V and J are TRBV19 and TRBJ2-5; 10 bases line up with TRBD2. CDR3 coding DNA: TGTGCCAGTAGTCCGGGACTAGCGGAGACCCAGTACTTC. This sequence encodes CASSPGLAETQYF.